This T cell receptor beta chain was sequenced during a study of coeliac disease. Study findings and constraints: Published gliadin-specific TRB sequences appeared in 9 of 18 coeliac samples, 1 of 6 controls.

Sequencing used one aliquot of approximately 490,000 cells per fraction. The data were produced by immunoSEQ multiplex PCR, yet TCRdb's version contains in-frame clones alone and is incomplete. In the table there are around 9,000 clones, 67% of which are singletons. Regarding this clone: Antigen: not known.

CDR1 is MDHEN and CDR2 is SYDVKM in the germline V gene. The CDR3 sequence is 16 residues long. V gave up 6 bases and J gave up 3 bases, with 20 bases separating them. Sequencing was carried out using lamina propria lymphocytes from the gut. The gene calls are TRBV28 and TRBJ2-5; maybe TRBD1 (6 bases). The sequence was collected from a woman aged 60-75 years with celiac disease. In DNA, the CDR3 is TGTGCCAGCAGCGGATGGGGAACAGGGAGAGAAGAGACCCAGTACTTC. It is translated as CASSGWGTGREETQYF. Full variable domain (remainder filled in from reference TRBV28 and TRBJ2-5): DVKVTQSSRYLVKRTGEKVFLECVQDMDHENMFWYRQDPGLGLRLIYFSYDVKMKEKGDIPEGYSVSREKKERFSLILESASTNQTSMYLCASSGWGTGREETQYFGPGTRLLVL.